This passage covers 21 T cell receptor beta chains from one sample sequenced in a study of blood T cell repertoires in COVID-19. Repertoires were generated with immunoSEQ multiplex PCR, while TCRdb's copy carries only in-frame clones and drops some. The sample yields roughly 330,000 clones, 88% seen once. The sample taken for sequencing was peripheral blood. Receptors originate from a woman aged 50 to 65 with active or convalescent COVID-19.

This chain connects TRBV19 to TRBJ1-1, with a tentative D call TRBD1 (5 bases). Trimming shortened V by 4 bases and J by 5 bases, and 11 bases separated the two germline ends. CDR3 length: 13 residues. Germline V gene data show CDR1 as LNHDA and CDR2 as SQIVND (reference sequence). CDR3 region: CASSTNRITEAFF. DNA of the CDR3: TGTGCCAGTAGTACGAACAGGATTACTGAAGCTTTCTTT.

This chain uses TRBV11-3 with TRBJ2-5; 9 nucleotides align to TRBD2. The V and J ends lost 1 base and 5 bases, in that order; junction bases with no gene match: 5. CDR1 SGHNT and CDR2 YENEEA come from the germline V gene. The CDR3 length is 15 residues. In DNA, the CDR3 is TGTGCCAGCAGCTTAGGCGGGAGGGCCGTCGAGACCCAGTACTTC. Translating gives CASSLGGRAVETQYF.

The rearrangement uses TRBV7-3 and TRBJ1-2, with 10 positions matching TRBD1. The V gene end was trimmed by 5 bases and the J gene end by 3 bases; junction bases not matched to a gene: 3. The CDR3 sequence is 14 residues long. Germline-derived CDR1 and CDR2 are SGHTA and FQGTGA. CDR3 region: CASSPTGGDYGYTF. Here the CDR3 DNA reads TGTGCCAGCAGCCCGACAGGGGGCGACTATGGCTACACCTTC.

The J gene is TRBJ1-2, the V gene TRBV15; 9 positions agree with TRBD1. The germline gives CDR1 LNHNV, CDR2 YYDKDF (reference sequence). Losses at the gene ends were 0 bases for V and 8 bases for J; bases not matched to a gene: 7. The CDR3 covers 15 residues. The CDR3 region has the DNA TGTGCCACCAGCAGAGATAGGACAGGGGCGGGAGGCTACACCTTC. This gives the protein CATSRDRTGAGGYTF.

The J gene is TRBJ1-1, the V gene TRBV12-3 or TRBV12-4; D is unresolved. The length of the CDR3 is 13 residues. The V and J ends lost 3 bases and 0 bases respectively, with 5 bases between them. CDR3 loop: CASSLAVNTEAFF. CDR3 DNA sequence: TGTGCCAGCAGTTTGGCAGTGAACACTGAAGCTTTCTTT.

This chain connects TRBV27 to TRBJ2-7; D gene unclear. The V and J ends lost 0 bases and 0 bases respectively, with 9 bases between them. Germline-derived CDR1 and CDR2 are MNHEY and SMNVEV (reference sequence). The CDR3 runs to 15 residues. Here the CDR3 reads CASSLSGSISYEQYF. CDR3 DNA: TGTGCCAGCAGTTTATCGGGCAGCATCTCCTACGAGCAGTACTTC.

CDR3 loop: CASSPGGRPNEQFF. The CDR3 coding sequence is TGTGCCAGCTCACCAGGCGGGAGGCCAAATGAGCAGTTCTTC. The rearrangement links TRBV18 to TRBJ2-1; the match to TRBD2 covers 8 bases. Losses at the gene ends were 2 bases for V and 7 bases for J; bases not matched to a gene: 4. This CDR3 is 14 amino acids long. From germline, CDR1 is KGHSH and CDR2 LQKENI. Full variable domain (outside the CDR3, taken from reference TRBV18 and TRBJ2-1): NAGVMQNPRHLVRRRGQEARLRCSPMKGHSHVYWYRQLPEEGLKFMVYLQKENIIDESGMPKERFSAEFPKEGPSILRIQQVVRGDSAAYFCASSPGGRPNEQFFGPGTRLTVL.

This rearrangement joins TRBV4-2 to TRBJ2-2, with TRBD1 matching over 7 bases. The CDR3 length is 15 residues. From germline, CDR1 is LGHNA and CDR2 YNFKEQ. Trimming took 4 bases from V and 6 from J; bases not matched to a gene: 8. CDR3 residues: CASSPPQGFAGELFF. CDR3 in DNA: TGTGCCAGCAGCCCGCCACAGGGGTTTGCCGGGGAGCTGTTTTTT.

The chain couples TRBV7-6 to TRBJ1-4; 7 bases align to TRBD1. The V segment lost 3 bases and the J segment 0 bases; nucleotides outside the gene matches: 1. The germline V gene has CDR1 SGHVS and CDR2 FNYEAQ. CDR3 length: 15 amino acids. The CDR3 loop is CASSLTGTTNEKLFF. For the CDR3, the DNA is TGTGCCAGCAGCTTGACAGGGACAACTAATGAAAAACTGTTTTTT.

The chain has TRBV5-6 and TRBJ2-1; 12 bases line up with TRBD2. The CDR3 covers 15 residues. The ends lost 0 bases at V and 8 bases at J; junction bases unmatched: 3. CDR1 is SGHDT and CDR2 is YYEEEE in the germline V gene. The CDR3 nucleotides read TGTGCCAGCAGCTTGGGTGGGACTAGCGGGTATGAGCAGTTCTTC. It codes for CASSLGGTSGYEQFF.

The chain employs TRBV11-2 and TRBJ1-2; unclear D gene. V was shortened by 2 bases and J by 8 bases, with 9 bases between the two germline ends. This CDR3 has 12 amino acids. The germline V gene has CDR1 SGHAT and CDR2 FQNNGV. The CDR3 spells CASSLNLSGYTF. The CDR3 coding sequence is TGTGCCAGCAGCTTAAACCTAAGCGGCTACACCTTC. Complete variable domain (other parts from reference TRBV11-2 and TRBJ1-2): EAGVAQSPRYKIIEKRQSVAFWCNPISGHATLYWYQQILGQGPKLLIQFQNNGVVDDSQLPKDRFSAERLKGVDSTLKIQPAKLEDSAVYLCASSLNLSGYTFGSGTRLTVV.

The chain uses TRBV19 and TRBJ1-6; D gene ambiguous. Trimming shortened V by 7 bases and J by 6 bases, and 16 bases separated the two germline ends. Looked up from germline, CDR1 is LNHDA and CDR2 is SQIVND (reference sequence). The CDR3 has 15 amino acids. The CDR3 here is CASNDGRALNSPLHF. The CDR3 nucleotides are TGTGCCAGTAATGACGGGAGGGCTCTTAATTCACCCCTCCACTTT.

The chain couples TRBV9 to TRBJ1-2; D perhaps matches TRBD1 (6 bases). This CDR3 spans 15 amino acids. Germline CDR1 is SGDLS and CDR2 is YYNGEE. The V end lost 0 bases, the J end lost 4 bases, and 13 bases lay between the germline ends. Here the CDR3 reads CASSVDAGGPYGYTF. The CDR3 DNA follows: TGTGCCAGCAGCGTAGATGCGGGGGGCCCCTATGGCTACACCTTC. Based on the CDR3 plus reference TRBV9 and TRBJ1-2, the full variable domain is DSGVTQTPKHLITATGQRVTLRCSPRSGDLSVYWYQQSLDQGLQFLIQYYNGEERAKGNILERFSAQQFPDLHSELNLSSLELGDSALYFCASSVDAGGPYGYTFGSGTRLTVV.

This chain connects TRBV10-3 to TRBJ2-1; D not resolved. Germline V CDR1 and CDR2: ENHRY, SYGVKD. The CDR3 runs 15 residues. Trimming left V 4 bases short and J 0 bases short, with 10 bases between. CDR3 amino acids: CAISVQRSSYNEQFF. The CDR3 coding sequence is TGTGCCATCAGTGTGCAACGTAGCTCCTACAATGAGCAGTTCTTC.

The CDR3, as DNA: TGCGCCAAAGGGGTAGGTCAGGGACAGGGAGGGACCTACGAGCAGTACTTC. It specifies CAKGVGQGQGGTYEQYF. The gene calls are TRBV23-1 and TRBJ2-7; TRBD1 aligns across 9 bases. TRBV23-1 is classed as an ORF, of uncertain function. Unmatched junction bases numbered 18, after V lost 10 bases and J lost 2 bases. This CDR3 is built from 17 residues.

Here the CDR3 DNA reads TGTGCCAGTAGTTCGCCAGTCTCCTACGAGCAGTACTTC. It codes for CASSSPVSYEQYF. The chain links TRBV19 to TRBJ2-7, with D unresolved. V was shortened by 5 bases and J by 0 bases, with 8 bases between the two germline ends. CDR3 length: 13 residues. From germline, CDR1 is LNHDA and CDR2 SQIVND (reference sequence).

The genes are TRBV5-1 and TRBJ1-2; D unclear. Per germline, CDR1 SGHRS and CDR2 YFSETQ. The CDR3 is 14 amino acids. Trimming took off 4 bases at V and 7 bases at J, with 17 bases between the two ends. Written as DNA, the CDR3 is TGCGCCAGCAGCACCGGGTCTCCGGGGAGTGGCTACACCTTC. Encoded protein: CASSTGSPGSGYTF.

The rearrangement uses TRBV21-1 and TRBJ1-1; TRBD1, the table's D call, lacks a check against the DNA. TRBV21-1 is a recognized pseudogene. The CDR3 runs to 16 residues. DNA of the CDR3: TGTGCCAGCAGCAAAGATTGGCCGACAGGCCGAACTGAAGCTTTCTTT. Encoded protein: CASSKDWPTGRTEAFF.

V is TRBV7-9 and J is TRBJ1-1, with D perhaps TRBD1 (5 bases). Trimming pared 2 bases from V and 1 base from J, leaving 11 bases between. Germline V gives CDR1 SEHNR, CDR2 FQNEAQ (reference sequence). The CDR3 covers 15 residues. CDR3 region: CASSLTTGENTEAFF. The CDR3 region has the DNA TGTGCCAGCAGCTTAACTACAGGAGAGAACACTGAAGCTTTCTTT.

This clone was seen once. The gene calls are TRBV19 and TRBJ1-1, with TRBD1 identical over 9 bases. In germline, CDR1 is LNHDA, CDR2 SQIVND (reference sequence). J lost 3 bases, V lost 11 bases, and 7 bases had no gene match. This CDR3 has 13 residues. The CDR3 protein is CAVSDRGHTEAFF. CDR3 DNA sequence: TGTGCCGTTTCGGACAGGGGCCACACTGAAGCTTTCTTT.

This clone was detected only once. This rearrangement joins TRBV7-9 to TRBJ2-6, with 13 bases aligning to TRBD2. The CDR3 totals 18 residues. Germline values: CDR1 SEHNR, CDR2 FQNEAQ (reference sequence). V dropped 4 bases and J dropped 3; count of bases not matched to a gene: 6. This CDR3 reads CASSWRLAGGSGANVLTF. The CDR3 region has the DNA TGTGCCAGCAGCTGGAGACTAGCGGGAGGAAGTGGGGCCAACGTCCTGACTTTC.